These 32 T cell receptor beta chains originate from one sample sequenced in a study of blood T cell repertoires in COVID-19 (dated by TCRdb to the early 2020s). The protocol used for the library was the immunoSEQ multiplex PCR assay. The clones in this table, taken by TCRdb from immuneACCESS, are in-frame only. Not every clone is retained; where verified, under half of the shortfall comes from an unresolved V gene, and the cause of the rest is unknown. The sample table lists tens of thousands of clones, 86% of them with a count of one. The ten largest make up about 4.4% of the sample. The sample comprised peripheral blood. The receptor set was obtained from a man aged 50 or older with active COVID-19.

The chain joins TRBV23-1 to TRBJ2-1; 8 positions agree with TRBD2. TRBV23-1 is recorded as an ORF, its role being uncertain. The junction had 20 bases not matched to a gene; V was cut back by 4 bases and J by 9 bases. This CDR3 comprises 18 residues. In nucleotides, the CDR3 is TGCGCCAGCAGTCTCTCGGTCCCACATCCGGGACTAGTTGGTGAGCAGTTCTTC. It encodes CASSLSVPHPGLVGEQFF.

The chain joins TRBV5-1 to TRBJ1-1; D is uncertain. Germline V lookup: CDR1 SGHRS, CDR2 YFSETQ. Trimming took 4 bases from V and 1 from J, leaving 8 bases between them. The CDR3 has 13 amino acids. The CDR3 region has the DNA TGCGCCAGCAGCCCGCGGGAGAACACTGAAGCTTTCTTT. This encodes CASSPRENTEAFF.

The J gene is TRBJ2-1, the V gene TRBV6-5, with 9 bases lining up with TRBD2. Looked up from germline, CDR1 is MNHEY and CDR2 is SVGAGI. J was trimmed by 7 bases and V by 2 bases; bases with no gene match: 6. CDR3 length: 15 amino acids. The CDR3 reads CASSYRSGGLNEQFF. In DNA, the CDR3 is TGTGCCAGCAGTTACCGAAGCGGGGGGCTGAATGAGCAGTTCTTC.

The chain carries TRBV28 and TRBJ2-1; 7 bases agree with TRBD2. CDR3 length: 16 residues. CDR1 is MDHEN and CDR2 is SYDVKM in the germline V gene. Trimming cost V 3 bases and J 5 bases; bases outside gene matches: 10. This chain's CDR3 is CASSFNRRGRDNEQFF. In nucleotides, the CDR3 is TGTGCCAGCAGTTTTAACCGTCGGGGGAGGGACAATGAGCAGTTCTTC. Full variable domain (missing parts from reference TRBV28 and TRBJ2-1): DVKVTQSSRYLVKRTGEKVFLECVQDMDHENMFWYRQDPGLGLRLIYFSYDVKMKEKGDIPEGYSVSREKKERFSLILESASTNQTSMYLCASSFNRRGRDNEQFFGPGTRLTVL.

The chain recombines TRBV28 with TRBJ2-7; D possibly corresponds to TRBD2 (5 bases). Germline V CDR1 and CDR2: MDHEN, SYDVKM. The CDR3 spans 14 residues. Between the trimmed V and J ends, which lost 4 bases and 4 bases, there was a span of 14 bases. The CDR3 region is CASSSSTTLYEQYF. Here the CDR3 DNA reads TGTGCCAGCAGTTCGTCGACTACACTGTACGAGCAGTACTTC. The variable domain in full, with the rest retrieved from reference TRBV28 and TRBJ2-7, is DVKVTQSSRYLVKRTGEKVFLECVQDMDHENMFWYRQDPGLGLRLIYFSYDVKMKEKGDIPEGYSVSREKKERFSLILESASTNQTSMYLCASSSSTTLYEQYFGPGTRLTVT.

This clone has more than one count but fewer than ten. The chain couples TRBV7-2 to TRBJ2-7; D may be TRBD1 (6 bases). Trimming stripped 5 bases from V and 0 bases from J, with 17 bases between. The CDR3 is made up of 16 amino acids. CDR1 is SGHTA, CDR2 FQGNSA, per germline. The CDR3 loop reads CASSTQGNRLSYEQYF. CDR3 bases: TGTGCCAGCAGCACTCAGGGGAATCGACTCTCCTACGAGCAGTACTTC.

The CDR3 region is CASSGTSGAYEQYF. The CDR3 DNA sequence: TGTGCCAGCAGCGGGACTAGCGGGGCTTACGAGCAGTACTTC. The chain combines TRBV11-2 with TRBJ2-7; 13 bases map to TRBD2. This CDR3 spans 14 amino acids. The V segment lost 5 bases and the J segment 4 bases; nucleotides outside the gene matches: 2. CDR1 is SGHAT and CDR2 is FQNNGV in the germline V gene.

The V call is TRBV7-2, the J call TRBJ1-1, with D tentatively TRBD1 (6 bases). The V gene's germline CDR1 is SGHTA and CDR2 FQGNSA. This CDR3 is built from 17 residues. Trimming took off 5 bases at V and 1 base at J, with 20 bases between the two ends. In DNA, the CDR3 is TGTGCCAGCAGCCAATTATCCTCACAGGGCCGGAACACTGAAGCTTTCTTT. Protein sequence: CASSQLSSQGRNTEAFF. The whole variable domain, remainder taken from reference TRBV7-2 and TRBJ1-1, is GAGVSQSPSNKVTEKGKDVELRCDPISGHTALYWYRQSLGQGLEFLIYFQGNSAPDKSGLPSDRFSAERTGGSVSTLTIQRTQQEDSAVYLCASSQLSSQGRNTEAFFGQGTRLTVV.

V gene TRBV18 combines with J gene TRBJ2-2, with TRBD2 matching 8 bases. Germline CDR1 reads KGHSH; CDR2 reads LQKENI. With V trimmed by 4 bases and J by 0 bases, 4 bases remained unmatched. The CDR3 is made up of 16 amino acids. The CDR3 here is CASSRPTSANTGELFF. In nucleotides, the CDR3 is TGTGCCAGCTCACGCCCGACTAGCGCGAACACCGGGGAGCTGTTTTTT.

The chain has TRBV19 and TRBJ2-2; D may be TRBD2 (5 bases). Trimming removed 7 bases at V and 7 bases at J, with 13 bases between. This CDR3 is 13 amino acids long. Germline values: CDR1 LNHDA, CDR2 SQIVND (reference sequence). CDR3 nucleotides: TGTGCCAGTACCCGATACGAGGGCGGGGAGCTGTTTTTT. Its translation: CASTRYEGGELFF.

This sequence joins TRBV11-2 and TRBJ2-1, with 7 positions matching TRBD1. The CDR3 runs to 15 residues. Germline V gene lookup returns CDR1 SGHAT and CDR2 FQNNGV. The ends lost 3 bases at V and 3 bases at J; junction bases unmatched: 5. The CDR3 region is CASSFRGYGYNEQFF. CDR3 sequence (DNA): TGTGCCAGCAGCTTCAGGGGGTATGGCTACAATGAGCAGTTCTTC.

This sequence joins TRBV6-4 and TRBJ2-1, with 7 bases lining up with TRBD1. V lost 3 bases, J lost 6 bases, and 8 bases stayed unmatched. From germline, CDR1 is MRHNA and CDR2 SNTAGT. This CDR3 comprises 15 residues. The CDR3 protein is CASSEKQGMSNEQFF. The DNA for the CDR3 is TGTGCCAGCAGTGAGAAACAGGGGATGAGCAATGAGCAGTTCTTC.

The chain recombines TRBV2 with TRBJ2-1; 8 nucleotides agree with TRBD2. Looked up from germline, CDR1 is SNHLY and CDR2 is FYNNEI. V dropped 3 bases and J dropped 14; count of bases not matched to a gene: 12. This CDR3 has 14 residues. CDR3 DNA sequence: TGTGCCAGCAGTGATGATTGGGTAGCGGGAAGGGAGTTCTTC. As protein: CASSDDWVAGREFF.

The rearrangement joins TRBV11-3 to TRBJ1-6; no definite D call. Between the trimmed V and J ends, which lost 3 bases and 0 bases, there was a span of 9 bases. Germline V gene lookup returns CDR1 SGHNT and CDR2 YENEEA. There are 16 residues in the CDR3. CDR3 sequence: CASSLRVSSYNSPLHF. The CDR3 bases are TGTGCCAGCAGCTTGAGAGTAAGCTCCTATAATTCACCCCTCCACTTT.

V gene TRBV28 combines with J gene TRBJ2-7; the match to TRBD1 covers 7 bases. Trimming cost V 6 bases and J 3 bases; bases outside gene matches: 11. CDR1 and CDR2 (germline): MDHEN, SYDVKM. This CDR3 contains 15 residues. The CDR3 is CASRQGTGVNYEQYF. Here the CDR3 DNA reads TGTGCCAGCAGGCAGGGCACAGGGGTCAACTACGAGCAGTACTTC.

J is TRBJ2-7 and V is TRBV27, with TRBD1 matching over 7 bases. Per germline, CDR1 MNHEY and CDR2 SMNVEV (reference sequence). The CDR3 spans 14 residues. J was trimmed by 5 bases and V by 3 bases; bases with no gene match: 7. CDR3 sequence: CASSFGQGVHEQYF. For the CDR3, the DNA is TGTGCCAGCAGTTTTGGGCAGGGGGTCCACGAGCAGTACTTC.

J is TRBJ1-4 and V is TRBV7-9; no clear D gene. This CDR3 spans 14 amino acids. Germline V gives CDR1 SEHNR, CDR2 FQNEAQ (reference sequence). Trimming pared 5 bases from V and 2 bases from J, leaving 9 bases between. CDR3 nucleotides: TGTGCCAGCAGCCACAGTGTGACTAATGAAAAACTGTTTTTT. This sequence encodes CASSHSVTNEKLFF.

This chain connects TRBV9 to TRBJ1-6; possibly TRBD1 for D (5 bases). The CDR3 is made up of 15 amino acids. V lost 0 bases, J lost 8 bases, and 12 bases lay in between. CDR1 is SGDLS, CDR2 YYNGEE, per germline. DNA for the CDR3: TGTGCCAGCAGCGTAGCCGGCCAGGGATATTCACCCCTCCACTTT. Translation: CASSVAGQGYSPLHF.

The rearrangement joins TRBV2 to TRBJ2-1; 8 bases line up with TRBD2. This CDR3 spans 13 amino acids. After removal of 8 bases from V and 2 bases from J, the junction contained 2 bases not matched to a gene. Germline CDR1 reads SNHLY; CDR2 reads FYNNEI. This CDR3 is CASALAAYNEQFF. In nucleotides, the CDR3 is TGTGCCAGCGCACTAGCGGCCTACAATGAGCAGTTCTTC.

V and J are TRBV3-1 (or the pseudogene TRBV3-2) and TRBJ2-7; TRBD2 matches 8 bases. This CDR3 has 14 amino acids. Looked up from germline, CDR1 is LGHDT and CDR2 is YNNKEL (reference sequence). The trim removed 4 bases at V and 6 bases at J, leaving 8 bases unmatched. Here the CDR3 reads CASSPRGATGEQYF. The CDR3 coding sequence is TGTGCCAGCAGCCCGCGGGGGGCCACTGGCGAGCAGTACTTC.

This clone was seen a handful of times. The chain is built from TRBV24-1 and TRBJ2-5, with D maybe TRBD1 (5 bases). V dropped 3 bases and J dropped 7 bases, with 11 bases sitting between them. This CDR3 contains 13 residues. The V gene's germline CDR1 is KGHDR and CDR2 SFDVKD. The CDR3 sequence is CATSDPGQWTQYF. Written as DNA, the CDR3 is TGTGCCACCAGTGATCCAGGGCAGTGGACCCAGTACTTC.

V is TRBV28 and J is TRBJ2-7, with 10 bases that match TRBD1. This CDR3 region has 16 residues. Trimming cost V 11 bases and J 5 bases; bases outside gene matches: 18. Germline V CDR1 and CDR2: MDHEN, SYDVKM. CDR3 sequence: CAAFGFSGTGDHEQYF. The CDR3 DNA reads TGTGCCGCCTTTGGGTTTTCCGGGACAGGGGACCACGAGCAGTACTTC.

The chain couples TRBV15 to TRBJ1-1; 11 bases map to TRBD1. CDR3 length equals 15 residues. After removal of 3 bases from V and 10 bases from J, the junction contained 10 bases not matched to a gene. CDR1 is LNHNV and CDR2 is YYDKDF in the germline V gene (reference sequence). The CDR3 protein is CATSRDRGLGLRAFF. The DNA for the CDR3 is TGTGCCACCAGCAGGGACAGGGGGCTAGGCCTACGAGCTTTCTTT.

The chain uses TRBV28 and TRBJ2-2; D possibly corresponds to TRBD1 (5 bases). CDR1 and CDR2 from the germline V gene are MDHEN and SYDVKM. The CDR3 covers 14 residues. V gave up 4 bases and J gave up 5 bases, with 11 bases separating them. The CDR3 DNA sequence: TGTGCCAGCAGTTCAAGACAGTCTACCGGGGAGCTGTTTTTT. Its protein product is CASSSRQSTGELFF.

V usage is TRBV10-1 and J usage is TRBJ2-4; TRBD2 is a possible D gene (5 bases). Trimming stripped 8 bases from V and 1 base from J, with 9 bases between. Germline values: CDR1 WNHNN, CDR2 SYGVQD (reference sequence). This CDR3 is 13 amino acids long. The CDR3: CASGGLAKNIQYF. CDR3 sequence (DNA): TGCGCCAGCGGTGGACTTGCCAAAAACATTCAGTACTTC.

The CDR3 coding sequence is TGTGCCACCAGTGATTCCTCTCCAGGGGGCACGTCGGGCTACACCTTC. This gives the protein CATSDSSPGGTSGYTF. This rearrangement joins TRBV24-1 to TRBJ1-2; 8 positions match TRBD1. The length of the CDR3 is 16 residues. Looked up from germline, CDR1 is KGHDR and CDR2 is SFDVKD. V dropped 2 bases and J dropped 8; count of bases not matched to a gene: 12.

The chain links TRBV5-1 to TRBJ2-5; perhaps TRBD2 as D (6 bases). CDR3 length: 13 amino acids. Germline V gives CDR1 SGHRS, CDR2 YFSETQ. V lost 4 bases to trimming and J lost 2 bases, with 9 bases between them. The chain's CDR3 is CASSGGKQETQYF. The CDR3 DNA follows: TGCGCCAGCAGCGGCGGGAAACAAGAGACCCAGTACTTC.

This clone was picked up one time. The chain recombines TRBV30 with TRBJ2-7; unclear D gene. Germline CDR1 reads GTSNPN; CDR2 reads SVGIG (reference sequence). Between the trimmed V and J ends, which lost 0 bases and 5 bases, there was a span of 23 bases. The CDR3 consists of 17 residues. The CDR3 region is CAWSVYKSSFSFDEQYF. The CDR3 region has the DNA TGTGCCTGGAGTGTATATAAATCTAGTTTCAGTTTCGACGAGCAGTACTTC.

This chain connects TRBV7-2 to TRBJ2-7; 7 nucleotides match TRBD2. The CDR3 covers 15 residues. Germline V gene sequence: CDR1 SGHTA, CDR2 FQGNSA. V was clipped by 5 bases and J by 0 bases; unmatched bases: 7. CDR3 loop: CASSRPPSGSYEQYF. CDR3 sequence (DNA): TGTGCCAGCAGCCGCCCCCCTAGCGGCTCCTACGAGCAGTACTTC.

This chain uses TRBV27 with TRBJ2-3; no clear D. CDR1 MNHEY and CDR2 SMNVEV come from the germline V gene (reference sequence). The CDR3 length is 12 residues. Trimming took off 6 bases at V and 6 bases at J, with 10 bases between the two ends. The CDR3 nucleotides read TGTGCCAGCAGGTCTTTCGGGGATACGCAGTATTTT. As protein: CASRSFGDTQYF.

The J gene is TRBJ2-1, the V gene TRBV7-9; 14 nucleotides line up with TRBD2. V lost 0 bases, J lost 7 bases, and 11 bases stayed unmatched. Germline V CDR1 and CDR2: SEHNR, FQNEAQ (reference sequence). CDR3 size: 19 residues. The CDR3 reads CASSLAGRVRTSGRNEQFF. The CDR3 nucleotides read TGTGCCAGCAGCTTAGCTGGGCGGGTAAGGACTAGCGGGAGGAATGAGCAGTTCTTC.

The V call is TRBV5-1, the J call TRBJ1-3, with 9 bases aligning to TRBD1. V lost 3 bases to trimming and J lost 0 bases; unmatched junction nucleotides: 4. The CDR3 runs 16 residues. CDR1 and CDR2 from the germline V gene are SGHRS and YFSETQ. CDR3 coding DNA: TGCGCCAGCAGCTGGCAGACAGGGGGCTCTGGAAACACCATATATTTT. Translating it yields CASSWQTGGSGNTIYF.